Below, one T cell receptor (beta chain) is given with its context. This may be a read error: a much more frequent sequence differs by one nucleotide. The V gene's germline CDR1 is MGHRA and CDR2 YSYEKL. There are 18 residues in the CDR3. The data are from a study of blood T cells in healthy people across ages. The authors ran a second PCR of 7 to 11 cycles using a sample-barcoded 5' primer and a J-beta primer mix. The template-switch adaptor, which had 12 random nucleotides, put a tag on each cDNA molecule. TCRdb reanalysed the 5' RACE reads using MiXCR and keeps one entry per CDR3 protein. This repertoire shows 750,000 to 1,000,000 distinct CDR3 sequences, approximately 32% found once; its top ten account for 10% to 13%. The data were also submitted as part of a second study, on T cells of mothers and their children. In that study: Reads recorded for TCR beta CDR3 numbered over 10 million per mother and about 3 million per child.

The clonotype comes from a woman aged 40 to 55 in good health. Specimen: blood. This chain joins TRBV4-1 and TRBJ2-7; 9 bases map to TRBD1. CDR3 sequence: CASNQASGWTGATYEQYF. The CDR3 DNA is TGCGCCAGCAACCAAGCCTCGGGCTGGACAGGGGCGACCTACGAGCAGTACTTC.